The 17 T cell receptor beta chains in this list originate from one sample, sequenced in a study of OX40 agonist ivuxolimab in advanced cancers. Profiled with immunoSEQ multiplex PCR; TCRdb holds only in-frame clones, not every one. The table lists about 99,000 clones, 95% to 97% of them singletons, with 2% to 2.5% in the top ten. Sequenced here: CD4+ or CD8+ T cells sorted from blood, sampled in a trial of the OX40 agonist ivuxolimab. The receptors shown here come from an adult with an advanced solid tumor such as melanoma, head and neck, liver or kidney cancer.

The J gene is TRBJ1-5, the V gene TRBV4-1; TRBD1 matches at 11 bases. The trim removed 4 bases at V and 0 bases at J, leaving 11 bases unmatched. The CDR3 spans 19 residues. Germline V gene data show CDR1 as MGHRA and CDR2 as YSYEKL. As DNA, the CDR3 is TGCGCCAGCAGCCCAGGACAGGGGGCCCCTGGATATAGCAATCAGCCCCAGCATTTT. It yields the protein CASSPGQGAPGYSNQPQHF.

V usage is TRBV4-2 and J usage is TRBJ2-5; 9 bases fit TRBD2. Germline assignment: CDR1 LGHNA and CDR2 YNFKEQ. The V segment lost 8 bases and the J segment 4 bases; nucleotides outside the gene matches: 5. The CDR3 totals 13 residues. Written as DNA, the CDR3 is TGTGCCAGCCCTAGCGGGAACGGAGAGACCCAGTACTTC. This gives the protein CASPSGNGETQYF.

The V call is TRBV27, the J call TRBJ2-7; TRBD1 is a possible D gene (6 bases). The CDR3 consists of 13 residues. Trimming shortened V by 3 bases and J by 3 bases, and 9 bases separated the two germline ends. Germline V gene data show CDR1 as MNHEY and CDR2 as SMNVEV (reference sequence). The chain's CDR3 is CASSFTGNYEQYF. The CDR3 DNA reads TGTGCCAGCAGTTTTACAGGGAACTACGAGCAGTACTTC.

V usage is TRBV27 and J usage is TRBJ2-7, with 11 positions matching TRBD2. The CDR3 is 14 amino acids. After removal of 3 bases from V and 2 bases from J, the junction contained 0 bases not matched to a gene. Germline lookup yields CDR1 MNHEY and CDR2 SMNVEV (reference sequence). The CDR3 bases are TGTGCCAGCAGTTTTAGCGGGGGGGCCTACGAGCAGTACTTC. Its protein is CASSFSGGAYEQYF.

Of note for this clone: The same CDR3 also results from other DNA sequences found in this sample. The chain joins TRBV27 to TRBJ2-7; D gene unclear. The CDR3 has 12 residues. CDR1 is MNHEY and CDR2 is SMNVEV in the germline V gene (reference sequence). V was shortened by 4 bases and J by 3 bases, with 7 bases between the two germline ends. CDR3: CASSSQGYEQYF. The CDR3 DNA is TGTGCCAGCAGTTCGCAAGGCTACGAGCAGTACTTC.

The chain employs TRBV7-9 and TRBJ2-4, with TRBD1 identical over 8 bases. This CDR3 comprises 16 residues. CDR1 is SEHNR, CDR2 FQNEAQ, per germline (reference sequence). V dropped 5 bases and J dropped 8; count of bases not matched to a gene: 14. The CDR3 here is CASSTLQGAAGDIQYF. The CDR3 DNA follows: TGTGCCAGCAGCACCCTCCAGGGGGCCGCAGGGGACATTCAGTACTTC.

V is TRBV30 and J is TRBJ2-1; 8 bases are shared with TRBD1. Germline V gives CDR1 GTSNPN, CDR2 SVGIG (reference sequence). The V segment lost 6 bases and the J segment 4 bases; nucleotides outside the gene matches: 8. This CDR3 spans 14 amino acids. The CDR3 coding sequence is TGTGCCTGCTCCACACAGGGGGGTTACAATGAGCAGTTCTTC. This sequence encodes CACSTQGGYNEQFF.

The CDR3 bases are TGTGCCAGCAGCTTGAGTAGCGGGGGGTACTCCTACAATGAGCAGTTCTTC. Translating gives CASSLSSGGYSYNEQFF. This chain uses TRBV11-2 with TRBJ2-1; 10 bases align to TRBD2. In germline, CDR1 is SGHAT, CDR2 FQNNGV. CDR3 length equals 17 residues. Trimming at V came to 3 bases and at J to 0 bases, leaving 5 bases not matched to a gene.

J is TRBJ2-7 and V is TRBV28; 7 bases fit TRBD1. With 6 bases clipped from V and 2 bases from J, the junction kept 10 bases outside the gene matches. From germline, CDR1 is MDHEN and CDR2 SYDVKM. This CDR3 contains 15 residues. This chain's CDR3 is CASSQQGVLTYEQYF. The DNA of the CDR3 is TGTGCCAGCAGCCAGCAGGGGGTTTTAACCTACGAGCAGTACTTC.

CDR3 loop: CASRDPFSNQPQHF. CDR3 DNA: TGTGCCAGCCGGGACCCGTTTAGCAATCAGCCCCAGCATTTT. The chain carries TRBV2 and TRBJ1-5; D is perhaps TRBD1 (5 bases). The V and J ends lost 8 bases and 0 bases respectively, with 11 bases between them. The germline gives CDR1 SNHLY, CDR2 FYNNEI. The CDR3 covers 14 residues.

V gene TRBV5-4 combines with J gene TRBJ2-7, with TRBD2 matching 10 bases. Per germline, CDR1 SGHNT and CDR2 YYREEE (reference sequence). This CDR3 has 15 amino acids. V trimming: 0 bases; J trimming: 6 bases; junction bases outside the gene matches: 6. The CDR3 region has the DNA TGTGCCAGCAGCTTGGGGCTAGCGGGAGTGGGCGAGCAGTACTTC. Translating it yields CASSLGLAGVGEQYF.

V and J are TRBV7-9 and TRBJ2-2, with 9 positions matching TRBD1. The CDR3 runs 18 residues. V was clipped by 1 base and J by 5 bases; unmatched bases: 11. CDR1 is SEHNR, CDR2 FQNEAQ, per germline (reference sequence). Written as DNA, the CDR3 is TGTGCCAGCAGCTTAGTCGGGGCACAGGGGGCTTATACCGGGGAGCTGTTTTTT. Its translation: CASSLVGAQGAYTGELFF.

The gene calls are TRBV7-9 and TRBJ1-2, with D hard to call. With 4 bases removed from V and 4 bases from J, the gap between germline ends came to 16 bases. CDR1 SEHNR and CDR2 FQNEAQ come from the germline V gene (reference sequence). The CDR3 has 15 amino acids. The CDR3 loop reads CASSSLGPVAYGYTF. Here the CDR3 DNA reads TGTGCCAGCAGCTCCCTAGGGCCCGTGGCCTATGGCTACACCTTC.

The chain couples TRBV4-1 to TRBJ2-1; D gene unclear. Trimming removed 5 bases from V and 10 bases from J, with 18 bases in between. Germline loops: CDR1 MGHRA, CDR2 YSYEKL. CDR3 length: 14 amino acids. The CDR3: CASSSWTQTEEQFF. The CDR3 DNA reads TGCGCCAGCAGCTCCTGGACCCAGACGGAGGAGCAGTTCTTC.

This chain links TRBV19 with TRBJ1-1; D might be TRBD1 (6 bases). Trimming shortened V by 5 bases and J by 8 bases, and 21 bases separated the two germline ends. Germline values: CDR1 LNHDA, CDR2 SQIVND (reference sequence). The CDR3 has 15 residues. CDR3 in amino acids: CASSPDRDTMGEAFF. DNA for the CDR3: TGTGCCAGTAGTCCAGACCGGGACACAATGGGAGAAGCTTTCTTT.

The CDR3 bases are TGTGCCAGCAGCTTGGGGGGTTATCAGCCCCAGCATTTT. Protein product: CASSLGGYQPQHF. The chain links TRBV5-6 to TRBJ1-5; no clear D gene. This CDR3 has 13 amino acids. Per the germline V gene, CDR1 is SGHDT and CDR2 is YYEEEE. V lost 0 bases and J 5 bases, leaving 6 bases between the germline ends.

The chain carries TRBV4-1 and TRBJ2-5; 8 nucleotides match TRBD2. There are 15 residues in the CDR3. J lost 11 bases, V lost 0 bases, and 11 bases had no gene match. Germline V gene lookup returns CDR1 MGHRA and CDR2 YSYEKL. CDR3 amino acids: CASSQEFASGREQYF. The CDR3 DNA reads TGCGCCAGCAGCCAAGAGTTCGCTAGCGGGCGGGAGCAGTACTTC.